This T cell receptor (beta chain) came from a study of cytomegalovirus exposure and HLA in healthy donors. Germline-derived CDR1 and CDR2 are GTSNPN and SVGIG (reference sequence). V lost 0 bases, J lost 3 bases, and 8 bases lay in between. The CDR3 loop spans 13 amino acids. As for the donors, each was a healthy bone marrow donor. Primers included in the PCR were 60 Vbeta and 13 Jbeta primers. TCRdb's table, derived via immunoSEQ multiplex PCR, lists solely in-frame clones and lacks some. This sample has under 100,000 clones, with 65% to 90% found just once. The specimen was PBMCs. This clonotype originated in a woman in her seventies in good health and CMV-seropositive. This chain joins TRBV30 and TRBJ1-1, with D uncertain. The CDR3 coding sequence is TGTGCCTGGAGTGTTAGAGGGTACACTGAAGCTTTCTTT. Residues: CAWSVRGYTEAFF.